This T cell receptor beta chain was documented in a study of cytomegalovirus exposure and HLA in healthy donors. The study, taken as a whole, reports: Serostatus for CMV was the only available immune exposure information. For most TCR beta V segments, an earlier analysis put the productive rate at about 87% or about 30% of the time. Analyses of presence and absence presupposed an approximately uniform sequencing depth across donors.

Germline V gene sequence: CDR1 SGHVS, CDR2 FQNEAQ. This CDR3 contains 15 residues. V lost 5 bases and J lost 3, with 17 bases in between. There are a few counts of this clone. Its antigen remains unidentified. When sampled, the donors appeared nominally healthy, though they likely had unrecorded immune exposures. The PCR ran on 60 Vbeta and 13 Jbeta primers. Assay: immunoSEQ multiplex PCR; the TCRdb copy retains only in-frame clones and omits some. The top ten clones hold just over 3% of a sample with just over 85,000 clones, around 75% of them seen once. The chain uses TRBV7-8 and TRBJ2-7; tentative D call: TRBD1 (6 bases). This receptor was taken from a man aged 35 to 55 in good health and CMV-seronegative. Material: PBMCs. The chain's CDR3 is CASSRHRDIDYEQYF. The CDR3 region has the DNA TGTGCCAGCAGCAGACACCGGGACATAGACTACGAGCAGTACTTC.